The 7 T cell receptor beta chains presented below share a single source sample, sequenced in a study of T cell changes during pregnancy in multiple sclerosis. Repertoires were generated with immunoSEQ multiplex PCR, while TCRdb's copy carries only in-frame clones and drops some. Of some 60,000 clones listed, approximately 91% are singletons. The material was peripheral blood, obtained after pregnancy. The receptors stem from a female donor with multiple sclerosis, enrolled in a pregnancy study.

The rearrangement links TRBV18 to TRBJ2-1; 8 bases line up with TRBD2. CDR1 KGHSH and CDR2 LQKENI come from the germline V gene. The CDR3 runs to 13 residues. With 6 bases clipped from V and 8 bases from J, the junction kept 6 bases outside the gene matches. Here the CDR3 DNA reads TGTGCCAGCTCCCGACTAGCGTCGGATGAGCAGTTCTTC. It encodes CASSRLASDEQFF.

The CDR3 sequence: CASSTYRGHSPLHF. The CDR3 coding sequence is TGTGCCAGCAGCACGTACAGGGGACATTCACCCCTCCACTTT. V is TRBV16 and J is TRBJ1-6; 7 nucleotides agree with TRBD1. This CDR3 contains 14 residues. Germline V gene lookup returns CDR1 KGHSY and CDR2 FQNENV. V shed 5 bases and J 8 bases; nucleotides not matched to a gene: 6.

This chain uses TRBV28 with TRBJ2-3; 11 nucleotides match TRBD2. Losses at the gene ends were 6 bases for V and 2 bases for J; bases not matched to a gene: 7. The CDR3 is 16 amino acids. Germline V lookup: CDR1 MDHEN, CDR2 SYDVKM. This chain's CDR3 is CASRKTSGEITDTQYF. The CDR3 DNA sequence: TGTGCCAGCAGGAAGACTAGCGGGGAAATCACAGATACGCAGTATTTT.

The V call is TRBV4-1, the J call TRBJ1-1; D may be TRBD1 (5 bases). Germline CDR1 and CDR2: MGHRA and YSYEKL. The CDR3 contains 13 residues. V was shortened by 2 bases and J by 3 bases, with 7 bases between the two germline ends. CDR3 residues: CASSQPGYTEAFF. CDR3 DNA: TGCGCCAGCAGCCAACCAGGGTACACTGAAGCTTTCTTT.

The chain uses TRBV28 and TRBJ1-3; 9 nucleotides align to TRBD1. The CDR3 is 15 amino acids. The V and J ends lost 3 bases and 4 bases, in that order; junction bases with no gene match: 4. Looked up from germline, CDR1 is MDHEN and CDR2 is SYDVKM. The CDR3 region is CASSLTGGWGNTIYF. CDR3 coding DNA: TGTGCCAGCAGTTTGACAGGGGGTTGGGGAAACACCATATATTTT.

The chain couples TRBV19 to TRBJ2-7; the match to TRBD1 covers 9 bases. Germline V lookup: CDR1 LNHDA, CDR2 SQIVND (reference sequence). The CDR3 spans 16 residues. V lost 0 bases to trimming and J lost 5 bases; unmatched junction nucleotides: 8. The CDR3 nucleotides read TGTGCCAGTAGTATAGATCCGGGACAGGGTCGGGACGAGCAGTACTTC. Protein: CASSIDPGQGRDEQYF.

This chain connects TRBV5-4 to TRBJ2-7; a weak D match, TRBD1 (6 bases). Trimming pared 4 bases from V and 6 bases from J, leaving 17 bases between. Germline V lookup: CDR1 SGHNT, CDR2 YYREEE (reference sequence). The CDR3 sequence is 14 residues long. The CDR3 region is CASSVQGVLTEQYF. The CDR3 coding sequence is TGTGCCAGCAGCGTACAGGGTGTTCTAACCGAGCAGTACTTC.